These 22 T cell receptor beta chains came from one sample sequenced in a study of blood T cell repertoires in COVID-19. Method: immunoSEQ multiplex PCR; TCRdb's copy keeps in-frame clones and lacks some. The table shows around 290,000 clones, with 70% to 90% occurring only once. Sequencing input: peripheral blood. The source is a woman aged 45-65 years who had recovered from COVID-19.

CDR3 residues: CASSQDWNSPLHF. The CDR3 DNA reads TGTGCCAGCAGCCAAGACTGGAATTCACCCCTCCACTTT. This chain joins TRBV11-1 and TRBJ1-6; D ambiguous. Germline lookup yields CDR1 SGHAT and CDR2 FQDESV (reference sequence). The CDR3 has 13 amino acids. The V end was cut by 5 bases, the J end by 7 bases, with 9 bases between. The full variable domain, completed using reference TRBV11-1 and TRBJ1-6, is EAEVAQSPRYKITEKSQAVAFWCDPISGHATLYWYRQILGQGPELLVQFQDESVVDDSQLPKDRFSAERLKGVDSTLKIQPAELGDSAMYLCASSQDWNSPLHFGNGTRLTVT.

This chain's CDR3 is CASSQGQFNTEAFF. DNA of the CDR3: TGCGCCAGCAGCCAGGGACAGTTTAACACTGAAGCTTTCTTT. The chain is built from TRBV4-3 and TRBJ1-1, with 7 nucleotides matching TRBD1. Looked up from germline, CDR1 is LGHNA and CDR2 is YSLEER. The CDR3 is made up of 14 amino acids. V lost 3 bases to trimming and J lost 2 bases; unmatched junction nucleotides: 3.

The CDR3 coding sequence is TGTGCCATCAGCCGGGAGACCCAGTACTTC. Its protein product is CAISRETQYF. The chain employs TRBV10-3 and TRBJ2-5; D remains ambiguous. This CDR3 spans 10 amino acids. V was clipped by 6 bases and J by 5 bases, with 4 bases between them. Germline CDR1 is ENHRY and CDR2 is SYGVKD.

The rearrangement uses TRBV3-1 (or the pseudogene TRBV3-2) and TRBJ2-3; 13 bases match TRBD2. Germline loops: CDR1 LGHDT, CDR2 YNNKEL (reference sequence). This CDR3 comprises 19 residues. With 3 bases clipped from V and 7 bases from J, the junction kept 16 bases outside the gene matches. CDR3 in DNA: TGTGCCAGCAGCCAGGGACTAGCGGGGCACCCAGTGGAAGGAAATACGCAGTATTTT. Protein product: CASSQGLAGHPVEGNTQYF.

For the CDR3, the DNA is TGTGCCAGCAGCGTAGTAGGGGATAATTCACCCCTCCACTTT. Protein: CASSVVGDNSPLHF. V is TRBV9 and J is TRBJ1-6; TRBD1 is a possible D gene (5 bases). Looked up from germline, CDR1 is SGDLS and CDR2 is YYNGEE. Trimming took 0 bases from V and 5 from J, leaving 6 bases between them. CDR3 length equals 14 residues.

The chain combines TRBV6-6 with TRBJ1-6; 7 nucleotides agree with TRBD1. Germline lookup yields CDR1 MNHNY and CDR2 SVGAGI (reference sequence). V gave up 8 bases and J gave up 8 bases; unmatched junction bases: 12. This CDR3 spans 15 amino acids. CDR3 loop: CASGGSGTAHSPLHF. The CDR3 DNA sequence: TGTGCCAGCGGAGGATCCGGGACAGCCCATTCACCCCTCCACTTT.

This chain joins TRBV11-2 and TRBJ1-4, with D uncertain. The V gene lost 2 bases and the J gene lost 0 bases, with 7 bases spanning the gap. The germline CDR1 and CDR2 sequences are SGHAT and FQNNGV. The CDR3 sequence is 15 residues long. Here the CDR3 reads CASSLNIATNEKLFF. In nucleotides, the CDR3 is TGTGCCAGCAGCTTAAATATCGCAACTAATGAAAAACTGTTTTTT.

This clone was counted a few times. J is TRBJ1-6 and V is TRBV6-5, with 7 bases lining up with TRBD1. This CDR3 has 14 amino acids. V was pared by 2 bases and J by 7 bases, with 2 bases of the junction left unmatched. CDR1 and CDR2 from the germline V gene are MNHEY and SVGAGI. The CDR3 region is CASSYETGNSPLHF. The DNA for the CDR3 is TGTGCCAGCAGTTACGAGACAGGGAATTCACCCCTCCACTTT.

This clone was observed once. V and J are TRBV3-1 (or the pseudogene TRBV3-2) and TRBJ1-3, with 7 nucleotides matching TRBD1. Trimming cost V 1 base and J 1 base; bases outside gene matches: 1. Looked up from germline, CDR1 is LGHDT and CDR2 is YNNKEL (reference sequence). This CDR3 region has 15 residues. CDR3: CASSQGQGSGNTIYF. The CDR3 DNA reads TGTGCCAGCAGCCAAGGACAGGGATCTGGAAACACCATATATTTT.

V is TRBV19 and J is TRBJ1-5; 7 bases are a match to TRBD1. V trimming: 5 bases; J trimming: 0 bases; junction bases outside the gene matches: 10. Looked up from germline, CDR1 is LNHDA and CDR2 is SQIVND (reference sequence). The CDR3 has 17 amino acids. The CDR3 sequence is CASSSPTGRDSNQPQHF. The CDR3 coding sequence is TGTGCCAGTAGTTCCCCGACAGGGCGGGATAGCAATCAGCCCCAGCATTTT.

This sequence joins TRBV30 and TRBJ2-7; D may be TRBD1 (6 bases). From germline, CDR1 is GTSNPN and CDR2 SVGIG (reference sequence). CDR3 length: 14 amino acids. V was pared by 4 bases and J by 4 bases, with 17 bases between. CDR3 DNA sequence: TGTGCCTGGACAACCCGGGACAAATTATACGAGCAGTACTTC. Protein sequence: CAWTTRDKLYEQYF.

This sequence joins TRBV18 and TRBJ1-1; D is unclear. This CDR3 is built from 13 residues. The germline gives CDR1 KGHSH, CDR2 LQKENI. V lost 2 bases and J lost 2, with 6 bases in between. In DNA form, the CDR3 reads TGTGCCAGCTCACCAGGGCTCAACACTGAAGCTTTCTTT. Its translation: CASSPGLNTEAFF.

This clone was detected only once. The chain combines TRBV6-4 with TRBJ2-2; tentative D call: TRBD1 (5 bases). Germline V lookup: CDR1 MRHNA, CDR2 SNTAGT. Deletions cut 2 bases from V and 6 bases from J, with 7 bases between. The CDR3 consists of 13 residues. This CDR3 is CASSDRGAGELFF. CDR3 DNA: TGTGCCAGCAGTGACAGGGGCGCCGGGGAGCTGTTTTTT.

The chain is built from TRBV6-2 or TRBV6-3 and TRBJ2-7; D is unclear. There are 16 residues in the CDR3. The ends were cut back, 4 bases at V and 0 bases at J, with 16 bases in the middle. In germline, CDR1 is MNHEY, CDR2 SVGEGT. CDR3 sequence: CASSLRLPESSYEQYF. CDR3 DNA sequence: TGTGCCAGCAGTTTGAGGCTTCCAGAAAGCTCCTACGAGCAGTACTTC.

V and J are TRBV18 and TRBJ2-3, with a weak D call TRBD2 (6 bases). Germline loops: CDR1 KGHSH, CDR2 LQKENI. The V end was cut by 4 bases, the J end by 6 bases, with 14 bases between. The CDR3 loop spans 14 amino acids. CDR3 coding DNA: TGTGCCAGCTCACTTTCAGGGACTGGTGATACGCAGTATTTT. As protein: CASSLSGTGDTQYF.

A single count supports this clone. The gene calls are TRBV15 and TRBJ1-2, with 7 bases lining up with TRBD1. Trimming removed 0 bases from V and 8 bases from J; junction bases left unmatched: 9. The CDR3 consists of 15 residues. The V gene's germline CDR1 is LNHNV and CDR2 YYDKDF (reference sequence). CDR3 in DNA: TGTGCCACCAGCAGAGATAGCAACAGGGGTAAGGGCTACACCTTC. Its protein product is CATSRDSNRGKGYTF.

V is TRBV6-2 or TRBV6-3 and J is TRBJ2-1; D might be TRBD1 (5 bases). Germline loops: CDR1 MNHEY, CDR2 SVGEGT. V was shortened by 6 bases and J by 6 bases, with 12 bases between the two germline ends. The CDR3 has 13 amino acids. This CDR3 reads CASSRRAGNEQFF. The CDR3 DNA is TGTGCCAGCAGCCGCAGGGCAGGCAATGAGCAGTTCTTC.

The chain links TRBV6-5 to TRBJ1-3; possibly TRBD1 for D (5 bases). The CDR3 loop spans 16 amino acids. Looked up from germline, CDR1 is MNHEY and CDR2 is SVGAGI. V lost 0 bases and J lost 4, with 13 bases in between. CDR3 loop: CASSYSSAGPGNTIYF. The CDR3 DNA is TGTGCCAGCAGTTACTCGAGCGCAGGGCCGGGAAACACCATATATTTT.

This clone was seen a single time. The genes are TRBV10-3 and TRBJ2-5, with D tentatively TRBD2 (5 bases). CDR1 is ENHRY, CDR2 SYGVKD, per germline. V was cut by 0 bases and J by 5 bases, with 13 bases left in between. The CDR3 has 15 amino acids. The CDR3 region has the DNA TGTGCCATCAGTGAGTCTCCGCTAGCCGGGGAGACCCAGTACTTC. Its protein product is CAISESPLAGETQYF.

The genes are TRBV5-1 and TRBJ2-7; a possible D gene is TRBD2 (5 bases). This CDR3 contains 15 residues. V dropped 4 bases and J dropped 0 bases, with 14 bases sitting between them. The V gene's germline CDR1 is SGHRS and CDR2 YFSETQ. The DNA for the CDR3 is TGCGCCAGCAGCCCTCTTGCGGGCCTCTCCTACGAGCAGTACTTC. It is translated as CASSPLAGLSYEQYF.

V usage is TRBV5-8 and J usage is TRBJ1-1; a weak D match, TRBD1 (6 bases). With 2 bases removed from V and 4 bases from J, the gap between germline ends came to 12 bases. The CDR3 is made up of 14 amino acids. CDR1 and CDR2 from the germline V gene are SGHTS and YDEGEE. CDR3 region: CASSFGFRGTEAFF. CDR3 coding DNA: TGTGCCAGCAGCTTTGGTTTCAGGGGCACTGAAGCTTTCTTT.

CDR3 sequence: CASSPTVNTEAFF. The CDR3 DNA sequence: TGTGCCAGCAGCCCGACAGTTAACACTGAAGCTTTCTTT. The V and J genes are TRBV7-3 and TRBJ1-1; tentative D call: TRBD1 (5 bases). The germline V gene has CDR1 SGHTA and CDR2 FQGTGA. This CDR3 contains 13 residues. The germline V and J ends were trimmed by 5 bases and 2 bases, with 9 bases remaining between them.